The 17 T cell receptor beta chains below all came from one sample that was sequenced in a study of identical twins (dated by TCRdb to the mid-2010s). Libraries were constructed by 5' RACE. These reads were obtained on an Illumina HiSeq 2000. In TCRdb, the public reads were trimmed at Q25 with fastp and aligned with MiXCR, with productive beta chains retained. Records with the same CDR3 protein are collapsed into one entry carrying the most frequent genes and DNA. The sample table holds about 550,000 distinct CDR3 sequences, of which under 25% were seen once. The top ten constitute around 0.48% of the sample. The same specimen was also included in a second study, on yellow fever vaccine responses in identical twins.

Sequencing was done on a sample of CD4+ T cells sorted from blood. The origin of the receptors is a woman between 18 and 29 years old in good health.

This clonotype was detected a few times. V and J are TRBV12-3 or TRBV12-4 and TRBJ1-1; D remains ambiguous. V was clipped by 6 bases and J by 1 base, with 9 bases between them. CDR3 size: 13 residues. CDR3 sequence: CASRQRPNTEAFF. The CDR3 DNA reads as TGTGCCAGCAGGCAAAGGCCGAACACTGAAGCTTTCTTT.

This clonotype was seen a handful of times. The chain couples TRBV11-3 to TRBJ2-5, with 8 bases aligning to TRBD2. CDR1 and CDR2 (germline): SGHNT, YENEEA. CDR3 length: 15 amino acids. Germline trimming cut 5 bases from V and 4 bases from J; bases unmatched to any gene: 9. CDR3 in amino acids: CASSPGLASPETQYF. The CDR3 DNA reads TGTGCCAGCAGCCCCGGACTAGCATCTCCAGAGACCCAGTACTTC.

V and J are TRBV5-1 and TRBJ2-2; D is ambiguous. The CDR3 has 16 amino acids. V was pared by 1 base and J by 0 bases, with 10 bases between. Germline values: CDR1 SGHRS, CDR2 YFSETQ. The DNA for the CDR3 is TGCGCCAGCAGCTTGTTTTCAGATCCGAACACCGGGGAGCTGTTTTTT. This encodes CASSLFSDPNTGELFF. Filled out from reference TRBV5-1 and TRBJ2-2, the complete variable domain reads KAGVTQTPRYLIKTRGQQVTLSCSPISGHRSVSWYQQTPGQGLQFLFEYFSETQRNKGNFPGRFSGRQFSNSRSEMNVSTLELGDSALYLCASSLFSDPNTGELFFGEGSRLTVL.

The rearrangement joins TRBV20-1 to TRBJ2-1; maybe TRBD1 (5 bases). The V end lost 0 bases, the J end lost 2 bases, and 11 bases lay between the germline ends. This CDR3 comprises 15 residues. CDR1 is DFQATT and CDR2 is SNEGSKA in the germline V gene (reference sequence). The CDR3: CSAREIQVAYNEQFF. The CDR3 DNA follows: TGCAGTGCTAGAGAGATACAGGTAGCCTACAATGAGCAGTTCTTC.

This clonotype has a handful of counts. This chain links TRBV28 with TRBJ2-3; the D gene could be TRBD1 or TRBD2 (5 bases each). Germline V gene lookup returns CDR1 MDHEN and CDR2 SYDVKM. The CDR3 spans 14 residues. V dropped 6 bases and J dropped 6 bases, with 16 bases sitting between them. This CDR3 reads CASRSPGIADTQYF. CDR3 coding DNA: TGTGCCAGCAGATCACCAGGGATAGCGGATACGCAGTATTTT.

The chain links TRBV2 to TRBJ2-2, with D perhaps given as TRBD1 or TRBD2 (5 bases each). Germline V gene lookup returns CDR1 SNHLY and CDR2 FYNNEI. V lost 4 bases and J lost 1, with 16 bases in between. The CDR3 consists of 17 residues. The CDR3 DNA reads as TGTGCCAGCAGTGTACTTCCCGGGACCATGAACACCGGGGAGCTGTTTTTT. Its protein product is CASSVLPGTMNTGELFF.

The chain recombines TRBV7-9 with TRBJ2-5; the D is unclear. V was clipped by 5 bases and J by 0 bases, with 10 bases between them. The CDR3 consists of 14 residues. CDR1 and CDR2 (germline): SEHNR, FQNEAQ (reference sequence). CDR3 nucleotide sequence: TGTGCCAGCAGCCCGGTCCTGTACCAAGAGACCCAGTACTTC. It specifies CASSPVLYQETQYF.

This clonotype was seen more than once but under ten times. The genes are TRBV3-1 and TRBJ2-1; possibly TRBD2 for D (6 bases). CDR1 is LGHDT, CDR2 YNNKEL, per germline (reference sequence). This CDR3 spans 12 amino acids. Trimming cost V 3 bases and J 9 bases, with 9 bases left between them. DNA for the CDR3: TGTGCCAGCAGCCATGGACTACTTGAGCAGTTCTTC. Translated: CASSHGLLEQFF.

The genes are TRBV6-1 and TRBJ1-2, with D possibly TRBD1 on 6 matching bases. Germline loops: CDR1 MNHNS, CDR2 SASEGT. CDR3 size: 15 residues. Trimming stripped 4 bases from V and 5 bases from J, with 17 bases between. The CDR3 reads CASSAEGQGLYGYTF. The CDR3 DNA reads as TGTGCCAGCAGTGCAGAGGGACAAGGACTTTATGGCTACACCTTC.

This clonotype appeared a few times. This chain links TRBV9 with TRBJ2-1, with TRBD2 matching over 12 bases. CDR1 is SGDLS, CDR2 YYNGEE, per germline. J lost 2 bases, V lost 4 bases, and 7 bases had no gene match. This CDR3 has 17 amino acids. The CDR3 region has the DNA TGTGCCAGCAGCCCCGGACTAGCGGGAACCCCCTACAATGAGCAGTTCTTC. Translating it yields CASSPGLAGTPYNEQFF.

This clonotype was counted a few times. The chain carries TRBV12-3 or TRBV12-4 and TRBJ2-7; D is uncertain. The CDR3 runs to 15 residues. Between the trimmed V and J ends, which lost 5 bases and 3 bases, there was a span of 17 bases. The CDR3 DNA is TGTGCCAGCAGTCTCGAGGACGGACCCCTCTACGAGCAGTACTTC. It specifies CASSLEDGPLYEQYF.

This clonotype was seen a few times. The chain joins TRBV20-1 to TRBJ1-2; the D gene is possibly TRBD1 (5 bases). V was trimmed by 5 bases and J by 10 bases, leaving 17 bases between them. The CDR3 consists of 12 residues. The germline V gene encodes CDR1 DFQATT and CDR2 SNEGSKA (reference sequence). The CDR3: CSAPTGTVDYTF. The CDR3 nucleotides read TGCAGTGCTCCCACCGGGACGGTCGACTACACCTTC.

This clonotype was observed a single time. The chain's CDR3 is CSARDPPPGTGQFF. CDR3 DNA: TGCAGTGCTAGAGATCCCCCACCGGGGACTGGGCAGTTCTTC. The chain employs TRBV20-1 and TRBJ2-1; D possibly corresponds to TRBD2 (6 bases). Trimming pared 0 bases from V and 12 bases from J, leaving 18 bases between. In germline, CDR1 is DFQATT, CDR2 SNEGSKA (reference sequence). The CDR3 is 14 residues long.

This clonotype appeared a few times. This chain uses TRBV27 with TRBJ2-3, with D tentatively TRBD1 (6 bases). V lost 3 bases and J lost 0, with 10 bases in between. This CDR3 comprises 15 residues. Germline assignment: CDR1 MNHEY and CDR2 SMNVEV (reference sequence). The CDR3 nucleotides read TGTGCCAGCAGTTTCGGGACAACTAGCACAGATACGCAGTATTTT. Amino acid sequence: CASSFGTTSTDTQYF.

This chain joins TRBV20-1 and TRBJ2-6; no firm D call. CDR3 length: 14 residues. Germline CDR1 DFQATT, CDR2 SNEGSKA (reference sequence). The V gene lost 4 bases and the J gene lost 2 bases, with 9 bases spanning the gap. Here the CDR3 reads CSATPRPGANVLTF. The CDR3, as DNA: TGCAGTGCTACCCCGAGACCTGGGGCCAACGTCCTGACTTTC.

Ten or more counts support this clonotype. V gene TRBV28 combines with J gene TRBJ1-4, with 9 nucleotides matching TRBD1. CDR1 MDHEN and CDR2 SYDVKM come from the germline V gene. Germline trimming cut 4 bases from V and 5 bases from J; bases unmatched to any gene: 5. This CDR3 has 15 amino acids. In DNA, the CDR3 is TGTGCCAGCAGTTCCAACAGGGGGCACAATGAAAAACTGTTTTTT. As protein: CASSSNRGHNEKLFF.

V usage is TRBV4-1 and J usage is TRBJ2-5; unclear D gene. The CDR3 has 14 amino acids. Germline lookup yields CDR1 MGHRA and CDR2 YSYEKL. V was clipped by 1 base and J by 3 bases, with 9 bases between them. The CDR3 DNA sequence: TGCGCCAGCAGCCAAGTGACTCAAAAAGAGACCCAGTACTTC. The encoded protein is CASSQVTQKETQYF.